Sequencing of this T cell receptor beta chain was carried out in a study of regulatory T cells in long-lasting Graves disease (dated by TCRdb to about 2021). Turning to the overall study: In the newly diagnosed Graves' disease group, patients had been taking antithyroid drugs for less than 3 months. A total of roughly 35 samples underwent TCR sequencing: about 13 from persistent and around 20 from newly diagnosed Graves' disease patients. The study took place in China and was registered as a clinical trial. Peripheral blood TCR sequencing and RNA sequencing compared persistent Graves' disease patients with newly diagnosed Graves' disease patients.

This clonotype appeared a few times. Its binding antigen is unknown. Base qualities are not provided; no much larger clone lies one nucleotide away. Results and caveats for the whole study, not just this receptor: Only peripheral blood was studied, because thyroid tissue, the primary lesion, was inaccessible. The small sample size was acknowledged by the authors as a limitation that may reduce accuracy. Sequencing and analysis were restricted to the TCR beta chain. Persistent Graves' disease patients showed lower TCR Shannon entropy and fewer highly expanded clones than newly diagnosed patients, suggesting clonal expansion. More public clonotypes were shared among persistent patients (around 3,000) than among newly diagnosed patients (966).

The time point label on this specimen signifies: newly diagnosed GD, antithyroid drugs for less than 3 months. RNA was extracted from PBMCs in TRIzol for both TCR sequencing and RNA sequencing. The diagnosis of Graves' disease was made according to American Thyroid Association guidelines. Patients for the study were recruited at an endocrinology department in Xi'an, China. Each patient gave about 9.1 milliliters of peripheral blood, collected in an EDTA anticoagulant tube. Ficoll Paque Plus density gradient separation was used to isolate PBMCs, and no additional T cell sorting was done. An Agilent 2100 Bioanalyzer and agarose gel were used to check RNA quality, and a NanoDrop 2000 was used to measure RNA concentration. Library method: multiplex PCR. TCRdb records Illumina HiSeq 4000 as the sequencer. To build TCR beta libraries, CDR3 regions were amplified by Arm-PCR using iRepertoire HTBI primers. PCR products were gel purified before sequencing. From the authors' description of their analysis: A total of under 80 TRBV and 14 TRBJ segments were identified across samples and were used for gene usage analysis of CDR3 amino acid clonotypes. Filtered high-quality paired reads were merged into contigs using COPE and FqMerger. BLAST was used to align contigs to the IMGT TRBV, TRBD and TRBJ reference genes, and CDR3 was defined following IMGT. Any clonotype with a frequency above 0.1% was counted as a highly expanded clone. Shannon entropy was used to measure repertoire diversity, and the Gini coefficient was used to measure V-J evenness. Public clonotypes were defined as clonotypes shared by more than one individual. TCRdb trimmed the raw reads at Q25, called clones with MiXCR and kept productive beta chains. Every CDR3 protein is listed once, alongside the most common genes and DNA of its rows. These V and J calls originate from TCRdb's pipeline instead of the authors' own analysis. The sample data list 350,000 to 550,000 distinct CDR3 sequences, and 15% of these were observed just once. The ten largest clones take up about a sixth of the sample.

The data also belong to a second study, concerning T cells in Graves' hyperthyroidism and ophthalmopathy. The other study reports the following: Graves' hyperthyroidism was defined as stable when no progression to ophthalmopathy occurred over 18 months of follow-up. The hyperthyroidism patients were between 18 and 65 years old and newly diagnosed, with a disease duration of less than 2 months. The study excluded patients with uncontrolled infections, other autoimmune diseases, pregnancy or lactation. Diagnoses relied on clinical symptoms, serum thyroxine and TRAb, thyroid ultrasound and orbital computed tomography. A first-round RT-PCR of the TCR CDR3 used the HTBI primer set with the Qiagen OneStep RT-PCR kit. Most expanded thyroid clonotypes (frequency above 0.001) were also found in blood, which suggests that blood repertoires may mirror thyroid immune responses. A 13 V-J signature model separated ophthalmopathy from stable hyperthyroidism, with approximately 87% sensitivity and 81.08% specificity in cross-validation and 80%/75% in testing. In validation, progression to ophthalmopathy was predicted by the model with nearly 71% sensitivity and 72% to 85% specificity, a median of approximately 6.5 months before onset. A discovery cohort of around 100 patients, approximately 45 with Graves' ophthalmopathy and under 60 with stable Graves' hyperthyroidism, was used to find distinguishing TCR V-J signatures. Prospective prediction of ophthalmopathy was tested in an independent validation cohort of fewer than 20 hyperthyroidism patients and approximately 17 patients who later progressed to ophthalmopathy. The 100 or so discovery patients were divided at random into training and test sets in a 7:3 ratio. In addition, the study compared T-cell repertoires in thyroid tissue and in blood from 6 or 7 Graves' hyperthyroidism patients. After sampling, hyperthyroidism patients received methimazole starting at 30 mg daily, and ophthalmopathy patients received high-dose intravenous methylprednisolone. Libraries were constructed in a second round of multiplex PCR, after which size selection and purification were carried out. Sequencing of the libraries was done on an Illumina HiSeq2000 using paired-end 100 bp reads. Raw data were processed with SOAPnuke, discarding reads with adapters, uncalled bases, mean Phred below 15, or no exact constant-primer or identifier match. COPE v1.2.5 was used to merge the high-quality paired reads, and each unique nucleotide sequence was defined as a clonotype. MiTCR v1.1 was used to align the clonotypes against IMGT TRBV, TRBD and TRBJ reference segments. The analysis was restricted to V-J combinations with a frequency above 0.0001, which together covered 98% to 99.2% of the repertoires. The TCS score was defined as F50 (clonal expansion) divided by E x V (chaos), with BLOSUM62-based TCRdist calculated between CDR3 peptides within each V-J. Welch's t-statistics and random forest reduced around 510 V-J features to about 12, which were used in a naive Bayes classifier (R e1071). Sample size was not statistically predetermined, and investigators were not blinded to group allocation. The paper reports TCR Vbeta CDR3 sequencing of approximately 140 peripheral blood samples: over 40 ophthalmopathy, 75 to 80 hyperthyroidism and around 17 progressor patients.

The sequence came from a woman in her twenties or thirties with Graves disease. Donor details come from another sample of the same person, matched by shared clones. The specimen comprised peripheral blood mononuclear cells (PBMCs), sampled at new diagnosis, from a patient treated with antithyroid drugs.

The CDR3 protein is CSARVNSYEQYF. The nucleotides are TGCAGTGCTAGAGTTAACTCCTACGAGCAGTACTTC. Here the chain combines TRBV20-1 and TRBJ2-7, with no confidently assigned D gene. V sheds 1 base and J sheds 0 bases, leaving 4 bases between their ends. Reading from cysteine to phenylalanine, the CDR3 counts 12 amino acids. The retained sequence is limited to the CDR3, 36 bases, with the frame set at the first base. CDR1 is given as DFQATT and CDR2 as SNEGSKA, both from the germline V gene (reference sequence).